A single sample gave rise to the 9 T cell receptor beta chains below, sequenced in a study of cytomegalovirus exposure and HLA in healthy donors (TCRdb year 2017). The method behind the library was the immunoSEQ multiplex PCR assay. For the multiplex PCR, a mixture combining 60 forward primers for TCR Vbeta segments and 13 reverse primers for TCR Jbeta segments was used. Here the immuneACCESS table is served through TCRdb, limited to in-frame sequences with V and J called. Missing clones are a known gap in these copies; in checked studies unresolved V genes cover under half, and the rest lacks a known reason. The sample has approximately 150,000 clones on record, 60% to 85% of them singletons. The ten largest make up about 1.5% of the sample. The sample consisted of PBMCs. The receptors were sampled from a woman aged 18-29 years in good health and CMV-seronegative.

V is TRBV6-6 and J is TRBJ2-7, with TRBD1 matching over 9 bases. The CDR3 sequence is 13 residues long. V trimming: 8 bases; J trimming: 3 bases; junction bases outside the gene matches: 5. Germline values: CDR1 MNHNY, CDR2 SVGAGI (reference sequence). As DNA, the CDR3 is TGTGCCAGCCAGGACAGGGGAGGCTACGAGCAGTACTTC. It codes for CASQDRGGYEQYF.

This clone has only a few counts. The chain is built from TRBV19 and TRBJ2-7, with TRBD2 identical over 10 bases. The CDR3 is made up of 14 amino acids. Trimming removed 5 bases from V and 6 bases from J; junction bases left unmatched: 7. The germline CDR1 and CDR2 sequences are LNHDA and SQIVND (reference sequence). The CDR3, as DNA: TGTGCCAGTAGTCCAACTAGCGGGATATCCGAGCAGTACTTC. Amino acid sequence: CASSPTSGISEQYF.

In this sample, this clone turned up a few times. The chain employs TRBV5-6 and TRBJ2-1; TRBD2 matches at 14 bases. Per the germline V gene, CDR1 is SGHDT and CDR2 is YYEEEE. The CDR3 covers 15 residues. After removal of 4 bases from V and 12 bases from J, the junction contained 9 bases not matched to a gene. The CDR3 DNA sequence: TGTGCCAGCAGCCACGGGACTAGCGGGAGTATAGGGCAGTTCTTC. Amino acid sequence: CASSHGTSGSIGQFF.

The genes are TRBV4-1 and TRBJ2-7; weak D call: TRBD2 (5 bases). V was cut by 0 bases and J by 3 bases, with 15 bases left in between. Germline loops: CDR1 MGHRA, CDR2 YSYEKL. The CDR3 loop spans 16 amino acids. The DNA of the CDR3 is TGCGCCAGCAGCCAAGATTTCACCCGGGGTAACTACGAGCAGTACTTC. Its protein product is CASSQDFTRGNYEQYF.

The V gene is TRBV10-3, the J gene TRBJ2-7; no clear D. Trimming shortened V by 2 bases and J by 5 bases, and 10 bases separated the two germline ends. Germline loops: CDR1 ENHRY, CDR2 SYGVKD. This CDR3 is 13 amino acids long. CDR3 loop: CAISEVSLHEQYF. The CDR3 bases are TGTGCCATCAGTGAGGTTAGCCTCCACGAGCAGTACTTC.

Points on this clone: This sample also contains other DNA sequences that code for the same CDR3. The rearrangement uses TRBV20-1 and TRBJ2-5; no reliable D call. The CDR3 has 10 amino acids. Germline-derived CDR1 and CDR2 are DFQATT and SNEGSKA (reference sequence). The V end lost 6 bases, the J end lost 4 bases, and 6 bases lay between the germline ends. CDR3 sequence: CSANGETQYF. The CDR3, as DNA: TGCAGTGCAAACGGAGAGACCCAGTACTTC.

This clone turned up a few times. The genes are TRBV11-2 and TRBJ2-5; 7 bases agree with TRBD1. Unmatched junction bases numbered 5, after V lost 0 bases and J lost 4 bases. Germline V gives CDR1 SGHAT, CDR2 FQNNGV. This CDR3 has 15 amino acids. The CDR3 spells CASSLDRGSPETQYF. In DNA form, the CDR3 reads TGTGCCAGCAGCTTAGACAGGGGGTCACCAGAGACCCAGTACTTC.

The chain recombines TRBV6-1 with TRBJ2-7; no clear D. V lost 1 base, J lost 6 bases, and 10 bases lay in between. The CDR3 has 13 amino acids. Germline loops: CDR1 MNHNS, CDR2 SASEGT. In DNA form, the CDR3 reads TGTGCCAGCAGTGAAGGAAGAGCAGGCGAGCAGTACTTC. It specifies CASSEGRAGEQYF.

The chain uses TRBV5-6 and TRBJ1-1; D is possibly TRBD1 (5 bases). Germline V gene lookup returns CDR1 SGHDT and CDR2 YYEEEE. This CDR3 comprises 14 residues. V dropped 4 bases and J dropped 6 bases, with 16 bases sitting between them. This CDR3 reads CASSAFQGWAEAFF. The CDR3 region has the DNA TGTGCCAGCAGCGCTTTTCAGGGTTGGGCTGAAGCTTTCTTT. The full variable domain, completed using reference TRBV5-6 and TRBJ1-1, is DAGVTQSPTHLIKTRGQQVTLRCSPKSGHDTVSWYQQALGQGPQFIFQYYEEEERQRGNFPDRFSGHQFPNYSSELNVNALLLGDSALYLCASSAFQGWAEAFFGQGTRLTVV.